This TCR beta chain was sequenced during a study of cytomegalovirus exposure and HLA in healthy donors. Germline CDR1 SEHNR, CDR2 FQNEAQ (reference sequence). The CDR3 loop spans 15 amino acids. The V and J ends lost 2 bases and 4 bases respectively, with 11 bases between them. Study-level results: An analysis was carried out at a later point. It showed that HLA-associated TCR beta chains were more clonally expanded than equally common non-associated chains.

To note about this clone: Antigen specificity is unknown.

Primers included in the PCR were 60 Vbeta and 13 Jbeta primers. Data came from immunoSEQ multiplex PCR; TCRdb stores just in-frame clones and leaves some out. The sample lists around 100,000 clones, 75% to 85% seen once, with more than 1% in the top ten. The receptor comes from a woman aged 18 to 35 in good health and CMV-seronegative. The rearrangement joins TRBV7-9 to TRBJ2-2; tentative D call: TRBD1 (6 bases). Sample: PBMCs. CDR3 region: CASSLRQGSTGELFF. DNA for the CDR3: TGTGCCAGCAGCTTACGGCAGGGGAGCACCGGGGAGCTGTTTTTT.